The sequence of this T cell receptor (beta chain) was determined in a study of blood T cell repertoires in COVID-19. Overall study context: Sites in the United States, Italy and Spain provided acute and convalescent COVID-19 samples. Sample material is recorded as cDNA or gDNA derived from T cells, B-cell-depleted T cells, or PBMCs.

Per the original methods: The assay estimated nucleated cells by amplifying reference gene primers. Clones were sequenced by immunoSEQ multiplex PCR, and TCRdb holds only the in-frame ones, with some missing. V, J and clone size were drawn from that table, and D and trimming were deduced from the DNA. This sample yields 150,000 or so clones, of which 84% are seen a single time; approximately 14% belongs to the top ten. The CDR3 runs 14 residues. With 3 bases removed from V and 5 bases from J, the gap between germline ends came to 16 bases. Per germline, CDR1 SQVTM and CDR2 ANQGSEA. The TCR comes from a man between 18 and 35 years old with active or convalescent COVID-19. What was sequenced was peripheral blood. This chain links TRBV29-1 with TRBJ2-5, with a weak D call TRBD2 (5 bases). CDR3 DNA: TGCAGCGTTGAGCCACTAGGGAAGCCGGAGACCCAGTACTTC. It specifies CSVEPLGKPETQYF.